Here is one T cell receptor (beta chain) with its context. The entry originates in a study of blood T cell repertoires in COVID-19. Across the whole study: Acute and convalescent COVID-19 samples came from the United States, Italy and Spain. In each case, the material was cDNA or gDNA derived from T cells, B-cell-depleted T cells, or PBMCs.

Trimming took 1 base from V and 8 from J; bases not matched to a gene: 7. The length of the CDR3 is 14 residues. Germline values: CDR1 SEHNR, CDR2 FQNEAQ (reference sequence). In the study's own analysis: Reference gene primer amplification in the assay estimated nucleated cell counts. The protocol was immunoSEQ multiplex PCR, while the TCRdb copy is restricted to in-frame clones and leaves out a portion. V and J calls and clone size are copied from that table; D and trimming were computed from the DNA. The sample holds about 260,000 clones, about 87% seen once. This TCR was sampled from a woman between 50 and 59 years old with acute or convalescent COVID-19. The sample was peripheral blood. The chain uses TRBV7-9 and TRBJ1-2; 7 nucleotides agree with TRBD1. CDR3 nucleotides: TGTGCCAGCAGCTTAGGACAGGGAGGTTTCGGCTACACCTTC. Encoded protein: CASSLGQGGFGYTF.